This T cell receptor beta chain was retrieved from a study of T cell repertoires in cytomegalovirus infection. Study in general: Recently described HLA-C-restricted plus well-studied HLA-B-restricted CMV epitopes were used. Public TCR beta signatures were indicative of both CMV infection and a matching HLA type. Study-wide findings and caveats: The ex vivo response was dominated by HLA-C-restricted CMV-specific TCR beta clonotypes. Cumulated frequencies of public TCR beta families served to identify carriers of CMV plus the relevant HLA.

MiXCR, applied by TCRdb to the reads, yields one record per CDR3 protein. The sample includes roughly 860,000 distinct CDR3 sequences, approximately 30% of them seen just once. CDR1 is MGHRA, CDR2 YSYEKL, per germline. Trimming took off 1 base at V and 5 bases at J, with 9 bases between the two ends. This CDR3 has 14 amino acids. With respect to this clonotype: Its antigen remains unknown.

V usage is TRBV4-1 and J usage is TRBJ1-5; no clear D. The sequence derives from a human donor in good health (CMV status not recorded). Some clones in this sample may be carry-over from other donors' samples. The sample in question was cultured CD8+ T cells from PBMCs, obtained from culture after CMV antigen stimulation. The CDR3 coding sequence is TGCGCCAGCAGCCAAGCGGGGTGGGATCAGCCCCAGCATTTT. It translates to CASSQAGWDQPQHF.